This entry is about one T cell receptor (beta chain). The sample belongs to a study of blood T cell repertoires in COVID-19. Whole-study context: Acute-phase and convalescent COVID-19 samples originated in the United States, Italy and Spain. The cDNA or gDNA used as material had been derived from T cells, B-cell-depleted T cells, or PBMCs.

Study processing details: Reference gene primer amplification gave nucleated cell count estimates. Produced via immunoSEQ multiplex PCR; TCRdb's table is partial and in-frame only. The DNA gave D and trimming, while V, J and clone size come from that table. The profile shows tens of thousands of clones, over 85% of them singletons. J lost 2 bases, V lost 6 bases, and 6 bases had no gene match. The germline V gene encodes CDR1 LNHDA and CDR2 SQIVND (reference sequence). The CDR3 is 15 residues long. The chain carries TRBV19 and TRBJ2-2, with TRBD1 matching over 7 bases. Sequenced: peripheral blood. The sequence came from a man older than 75 with acute or convalescent COVID-19. CDR3 amino acids: CASRRAGGNTGELFF. In DNA form, the CDR3 reads TGTGCCAGTAGAAGGGCAGGGGGAAACACCGGGGAGCTGTTTTTT.